This T cell receptor beta chain derives from a study of identifying expanded T cells in peripheral blood. Whole-study findings and limits: About 1.2 clones differed between technical replicates, versus about 17 and 20 over time. Variance in clone template counts between approximately two-week samples significantly increased with total template count across all healthy donors.

As concerns this clone: Its antigen is undetermined.

Clones were sequenced by immunoSEQ multiplex PCR, and TCRdb holds only the in-frame ones, with some missing. The sample records 100,000 to 150,000 clones, 86% being singletons. During the collection period, no donor immune events like infections were recorded. V was pared by 0 bases and J by 5 bases, with 17 bases between. Germline loops: CDR1 SGDLS, CDR2 YYNGEE. This CDR3 has 17 residues. This clonotype was obtained from a person between 18 and 75 years old in good health. V and J are TRBV9 and TRBJ2-2, with D perhaps given as TRBD1 or TRBD2 (5 bases each). The sequenced material came from blood. CDR3: CASSVAPGRDLTGELFF. The CDR3 DNA reads TGTGCCAGCAGCGTAGCCCCGGGACGGGATTTAACCGGGGAGCTGTTTTTT. The full variable domain, rest sourced from reference TRBV9 and TRBJ2-2, is DSGVTQTPKHLITATGQRVTLRCSPRSGDLSVYWYQQSLDQGLQFLIQYYNGEERAKGNILERFSAQQFPDLHSELNLSSLELGDSALYFCASSVAPGRDLTGELFFGEGSRLTVL.